This T cell receptor (beta chain) was recovered during a study of T cell repertoires in cytomegalovirus infection. V lost 8 bases to trimming and J lost 2 bases, with 19 bases between them. There are 15 residues in the CDR3. Germline-derived CDR1 and CDR2 are MNHEY and SVGEGT. Each CDR3 protein is one row after TCRdb ran MiXCR on the reads. The table includes 400,000 or so distinct CDR3 sequences, approximately 32% detected once. V and J are TRBV6-2 or TRBV6-3 and TRBJ2-7; tentative D call: TRBD1 (5 bases). Input material: PBMCs. This receptor was taken from a human donor in good health (CMV status not recorded). Some clones in this sample may be carry-over from other donors' samples. The CDR3: CASSSVGRPPYEQYF. CDR3 DNA sequence: TGTGCCAGCTCCTCAGTGGGGCGCCCACCCTACGAGCAGTACTTC.